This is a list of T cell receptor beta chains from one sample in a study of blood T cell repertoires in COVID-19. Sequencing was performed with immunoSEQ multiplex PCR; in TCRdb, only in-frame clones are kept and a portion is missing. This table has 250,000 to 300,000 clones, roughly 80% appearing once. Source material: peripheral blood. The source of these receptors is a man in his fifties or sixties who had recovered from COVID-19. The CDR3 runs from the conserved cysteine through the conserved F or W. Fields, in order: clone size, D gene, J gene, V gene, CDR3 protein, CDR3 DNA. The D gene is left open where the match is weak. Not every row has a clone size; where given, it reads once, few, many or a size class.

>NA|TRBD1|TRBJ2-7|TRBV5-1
CASSLGQGAYEQYF
TGCGCCAGCAGCTTGGGACAGGGGGCCTACGAGCAGTACTTC
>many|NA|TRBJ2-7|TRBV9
CASSPQGAITYEQYF
TGTGCCAGCAGCCCCCAAGGGGCTATAACCTACGAGCAGTACTTC
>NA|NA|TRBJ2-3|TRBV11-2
CASSLDWTVGTDTQYF
TGTGCCAGCAGCTTAGACTGGACAGTAGGCACAGATACGCAGTATTTT
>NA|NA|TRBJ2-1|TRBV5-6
CASSLVQAWSYNEQFF
TGTGCCAGCAGCTTGGTGCAGGCATGGTCCTACAATGAGCAGTTCTTC
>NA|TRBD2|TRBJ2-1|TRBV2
CASRPTSGSNDEQFF
TGTGCCAGCAGACCTACTAGCGGGAGTAACGATGAGCAGTTCTTC
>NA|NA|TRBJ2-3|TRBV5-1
CASSLAGSPTDTQYF
TGCGCCAGCAGCTTGGCGGGAAGCCCCACAGATACGCAGTATTTT
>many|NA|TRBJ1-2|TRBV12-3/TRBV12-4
CASSLTQGSGYTF
TGTGCCAGCAGTTTAACCCAGGGGTCTGGCTACACCTTC
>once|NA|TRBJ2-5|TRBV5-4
CASRPDWGQETQYF
TGTGCCAGCAGACCGGACTGGGGACAAGAGACCCAGTACTTC
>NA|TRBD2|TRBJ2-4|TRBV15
CATSRDLAGGVIQYF
TGTGCCACCAGCAGAGATTTAGCGGGAGGTGTCATTCAGTACTTC
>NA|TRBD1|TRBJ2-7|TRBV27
CASRPTGGTVQYF
TGTGCCAGCAGACCTACAGGGGGCACTGTGCAGTACTTC
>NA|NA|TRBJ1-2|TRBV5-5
CASRPSGLDYGYTF
TGTGCCAGCAGACCTTCGGGATTAGACTATGGCTACACCTTC
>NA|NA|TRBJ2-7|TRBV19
CASRRLGTYEQYF
TGTGCCAGTAGACGACTAGGCACATACGAGCAGTACTTC
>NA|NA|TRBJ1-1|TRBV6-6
CASRSAGGTEAFF
TGTGCCAGCAGGTCTGCGGGGGGGACTGAAGCTTTCTTT